This is a list of T cell receptor beta chains from one sample in a study of graft-versus-host responses after intestinal transplantation. These TCRs are of unknown antigen specificity. Data came from immunoSEQ multiplex PCR; TCRdb stores just in-frame clones and leaves some out. The data hold about 120,000 clones, with roughly 91% observed a single time. This material consisted of unstimulated CD4+ T cells sorted from spleen or lymph node cells, taken before intestinal transplant. These receptors all come from a human donor who received an intestinal transplant. Both conserved end residues are part of each CDR3. Each record gives: V gene, J gene, D gene, clone size, CDR3 DNA, CDR3 protein. The D gene is left open where the match is weak. Only some rows state a clone size, as once, few, many or a class for expanded clones.

v_call: TRBV10-1
j_call: TRBJ1-1
d_call: .
clone_size: .
cdr3_nt: TGCGCCAGCAGTGGCCCACTTTTGGGGGGACTGAACACTGAAGCTTTCTTT
cdr3_aa: CASSGPLLGGLNTEAFF

v_call: TRBV5-1
j_call: TRBJ2-3
d_call: .
clone_size: .
cdr3_nt: TGCGCCAGCAGCTTGTCTATCGCCGCCACAGATACGCAGTATTTT
cdr3_aa: CASSLSIAATDTQYF

v_call: TRBV7-9
j_call: TRBJ2-7
d_call: TRBD1
clone_size: .
cdr3_nt: TGTGCCAGCAGCTTACTGTTACCAGGGGGCGCGTACGAGCAGTACTTC
cdr3_aa: CASSLLLPGGAYEQYF

v_call: TRBV5-4
j_call: TRBJ2-1
d_call: .
clone_size: .
cdr3_nt: TGTGCCAGCAGCTTGGATACAGAAGCTTACAATGAGCAGTTCTTC
cdr3_aa: CASSLDTEAYNEQFF

v_call: TRBV15
j_call: TRBJ2-1
d_call: TRBD2
clone_size: .
cdr3_nt: TGTGCCACCAGCAGAGATGCTTCGACTAGCGGGAGATACAATGAGCAGTTCTTC
cdr3_aa: CATSRDASTSGRYNEQFF

v_call: TRBV6-1
j_call: TRBJ2-1
d_call: TRBD2
clone_size: .
cdr3_nt: TGTGCCAGCAGGCTAGCGGGATACAATGAGCAGTTCTTC
cdr3_aa: CASRLAGYNEQFF

v_call: TRBV10-3
j_call: TRBJ2-5
d_call: .
clone_size: .
cdr3_nt: TGTGCCATCAGTGAGTCGACTCGACAGAGGAAGACCCAGTACTTC
cdr3_aa: CAISESTRQRKTQYF

v_call: TRBV5-5
j_call: TRBJ2-7
d_call: .
clone_size: .
cdr3_nt: TGTGCCAGCAGCTTGGGGGGACACCGCTACGAGCAGTACTTC
cdr3_aa: CASSLGGHRYEQYF

v_call: TRBV27
j_call: TRBJ2-1
d_call: .
clone_size: .
cdr3_nt: TGTGCCAGCAGCCGGTATGGGCGGGCGGGGATTGAGCAGTTCTTC
cdr3_aa: CASSRYGRAGIEQFF

v_call: TRBV27
j_call: TRBJ2-7
d_call: TRBD1
clone_size: .
cdr3_nt: TGTGCCAGCAGTTCCCCCCGCAGGGGGCGATTCTACGAGCAGTACTTC
cdr3_aa: CASSSPRRGRFYEQYF

v_call: TRBV21-1
j_call: TRBJ2-1
d_call: .
clone_size: .
cdr3_nt: TGTGCCAGAGGCTACAATGAGCAGTTCTTC
cdr3_aa: CARGYNEQFF

v_call: TRBV7-8
j_call: TRBJ2-1
d_call: TRBD2
clone_size: once
cdr3_nt: TGTGCCAGCAGCACGGGGACTAGCGGGAGGTACAATGAGCAGTTCTTC
cdr3_aa: CASSTGTSGRYNEQFF

v_call: TRBV5-8
j_call: TRBJ1-3
d_call: .
clone_size: once
cdr3_nt: TGTGCCAGCAGCTTAGGGGTGGTAGTTTCGCTGACGGGAAACACCATATATTTT
cdr3_aa: CASSLGVVVSLTGNTIYF

v_call: TRBV5-1
j_call: TRBJ2-7
d_call: TRBD2
clone_size: few
cdr3_nt: TGCGCCAGCAGCCGTGGACTAGCGGGAGACGTCTACGAGCAGTACTTC
cdr3_aa: CASSRGLAGDVYEQYF

v_call: TRBV10-3
j_call: TRBJ1-2
d_call: .
clone_size: .
cdr3_nt: TGTGCCATCGGGGGGGAAGACTATGGCTACACCTTC
cdr3_aa: CAIGGEDYGYTF

v_call: TRBV7-3
j_call: TRBJ2-3
d_call: .
clone_size: .
cdr3_nt: TGTGCCAGCAGCTTACCCGCAGATACGCAGTATTTT
cdr3_aa: CASSLPADTQYF

v_call: TRBV28
j_call: TRBJ2-1
d_call: TRBD1
clone_size: .
cdr3_nt: TGTGCCAGCAGTGGTACTTGGGGACAGGGGGGAAGGGAGCAGTTCTTC
cdr3_aa: CASSGTWGQGGREQFF

v_call: TRBV29-1
j_call: TRBJ1-1
d_call: TRBD1
clone_size: .
cdr3_nt: TGCAGCGTGGGGGCAGGGGGCGCGAGCGAAGCTTTCTTT
cdr3_aa: CSVGAGGASEAFF

v_call: TRBV11-2
j_call: TRBJ2-1
d_call: TRBD2
clone_size: once
cdr3_nt: TGTGCCAGCAACCACCCAGCGGGAGGAAATGAGCAGTTCTTC
cdr3_aa: CASNHPAGGNEQFF

v_call: TRBV7-7
j_call: TRBJ1-1
d_call: .
clone_size: once
cdr3_nt: TGTGCTAGCAGCTTAGGGATGAACACTGAAGCTTTCTTT
cdr3_aa: CASSLGMNTEAFF

v_call: TRBV6-4
j_call: TRBJ2-1
d_call: TRBD2
clone_size: once
cdr3_nt: TGTGCCAGCAGCGTTGCCGGGACTAGCGGGTCCCGCACCCCCTACAATGAGCAGTTCTTC
cdr3_aa: CASSVAGTSGSRTPYNEQFF

v_call: TRBV5-1
j_call: TRBJ2-1
d_call: TRBD2
clone_size: .
cdr3_nt: TGCGCCAGCAGCACCATAGCGGGAGCGGGGAATGAGCAGTTCTTC
cdr3_aa: CASSTIAGAGNEQFF

v_call: TRBV30
j_call: TRBJ2-5
d_call: TRBD2
clone_size: .
cdr3_nt: TGTGCCTGGAGTGTAGGGCTAGCGGGAGTAGAGACCCAGTACTTC
cdr3_aa: CAWSVGLAGVETQYF

v_call: TRBV9
j_call: TRBJ2-5
d_call: .
clone_size: .
cdr3_nt: TGTGCCAGCAGCGTCGGACAGATAAAAGAGACCCAGTACTTC
cdr3_aa: CASSVGQIKETQYF

v_call: TRBV19
j_call: TRBJ2-2
d_call: TRBD1
clone_size: few
cdr3_nt: TGTGCCAGTAGCCAGGGACAGGGGGCGGGGATCACCGGGGAGCTGTTTTTT
cdr3_aa: CASSQGQGAGITGELFF

v_call: TRBV19
j_call: TRBJ2-3
d_call: .
clone_size: .
cdr3_nt: TGTGCCAGTAGCCAGGGGTTCACAGATACGCAGTATTTT
cdr3_aa: CASSQGFTDTQYF

v_call: TRBV6-5
j_call: TRBJ2-6
d_call: TRBD1
clone_size: once
cdr3_nt: TGTGCCAGCAGTTCCCAGGGGGCTGGCGGGGCCAACGTCCTGACTTTC
cdr3_aa: CASSSQGAGGANVLTF

v_call: TRBV19
j_call: TRBJ1-1
d_call: TRBD1
clone_size: .
cdr3_nt: TGTGCCAGTAGTTTTCGAACAGGGGGCGCGAACACTGAAGCTTTCTTT
cdr3_aa: CASSFRTGGANTEAFF